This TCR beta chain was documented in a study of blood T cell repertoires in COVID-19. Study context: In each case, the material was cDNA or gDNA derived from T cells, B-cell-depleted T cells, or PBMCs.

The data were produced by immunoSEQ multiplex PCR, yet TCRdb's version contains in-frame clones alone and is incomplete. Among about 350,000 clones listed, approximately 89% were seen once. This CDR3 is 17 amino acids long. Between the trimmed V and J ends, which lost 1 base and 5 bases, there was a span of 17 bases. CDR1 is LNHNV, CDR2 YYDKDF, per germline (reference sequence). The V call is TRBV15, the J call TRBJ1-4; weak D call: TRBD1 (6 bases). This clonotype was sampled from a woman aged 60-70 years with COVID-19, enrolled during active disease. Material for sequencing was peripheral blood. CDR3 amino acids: CATSRGLNRVGNEKLFF. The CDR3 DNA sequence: TGTGCCACCAGCAGAGGCCTTAACAGGGTTGGGAATGAAAAACTGTTTTTT. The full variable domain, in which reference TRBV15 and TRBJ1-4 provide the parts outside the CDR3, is DAMVIQNPRYQVTQFGKPVTLSCSQTLNHNVMYWYQQKSSQAPKLLFHYYDKDFNNEADTPDNFQSRRPNTSFCFLDIRSPGLGDTAMYLCATSRGLNRVGNEKLFFGSGTQLSVL.